This is a list of T cell receptor beta chains from one sample in a study of identifying expanded T cells in peripheral blood. The repertoire was sequenced with immunoSEQ multiplex PCR; TCRdb's copy has only in-frame clones and lacks some. Among 90,000 to 120,000 clones listed, around 88% were seen once. The specimen was blood. The receptors come from a person between 18 and 69 years old in good health. Both conserved end residues are part of each CDR3. Each record gives: D gene, clone size, V gene, J gene, CDR3 protein, CDR3 DNA. A D gene is named only where the DNA matches it firmly. A clone size is listed for some rows: how often the clone was seen (once, few, many), or a class if it is expanded.

TRBD2	NA	TRBV18	TRBJ2-2	CASSPPTSGFGELFF	TGTGCCAGCTCACCACCGACTAGCGGGTTCGGGGAGCTGTTTTTT
NA	NA	TRBV11-2	TRBJ2-5	CASSSTGWTQYF	TGTGCCAGCAGCTCAACAGGGTGGACCCAGTACTTC
TRBD2	NA	TRBV10-1	TRBJ2-1	CASSERRGGSNEQFF	TGCGCCAGCAGTGAGAGGCGGGGGGGGTCCAATGAGCAGTTCTTC
NA	NA	TRBV11-2	TRBJ2-7	CASSRTGSYEQYF	TGTGCCAGCAGCAGAACAGGTTCCTACGAGCAGTACTTC
NA	NA	TRBV27	TRBJ2-4	CASSTQEPKNIQYF	TGTGCCAGCAGTACGCAGGAGCCCAAAAACATTCAGTACTTC
TRBD2	NA	TRBV19	TRBJ2-3	CASSRQLAGGQGTQYF	TGTGCCAGTAGTCGACAACTAGCGGGGGGGCAGGGCACGCAGTATTTT
TRBD2	few	TRBV6-6	TRBJ2-7	CASSPAGGTYEQYF	TGTGCCAGCAGTCCAGCGGGGGGGACCTACGAGCAGTACTTC
NA	NA	TRBV29-1	TRBJ1-4	CSVDNGNEKLFF	TGCAGCGTTGATAACGGGAATGAAAAACTGTTTTTT
NA	NA	TRBV29-1	TRBJ2-3	CSVRLSDTQYF	TGCAGCGTTCGACTTTCAGATACGCAGTATTTT
NA	NA	TRBV15	TRBJ2-2	CATSRDRLGYTGELFF	TGTGCCACCAGCAGAGATCGTCTAGGGTACACCGGGGAGCTGTTTTTT
TRBD2	NA	TRBV7-9	TRBJ2-3	CASSYGGATDTQYF	TGTGCCAGCAGTTACGGGGGGGCCACAGATACGCAGTATTTT
NA	NA	TRBV4-2	TRBJ2-5	CASSQDEGRGQETQYF	TGTGCCAGCAGCCAAGATGAAGGGAGGGGGCAAGAGACCCAGTACTTC
TRBD1	NA	TRBV6-5	TRBJ2-2	CASSYSGTGLAGELFF	TGTGCCAGCAGTTACTCGGGGACAGGGTTGGCCGGGGAGCTGTTTTTT
NA	NA	TRBV5-1	TRBJ2-5	CASSLTKETQYF	TGCGCCAGCAGCTTGACCAAAGAGACCCAGTACTTC
NA	NA	TRBV7-2	TRBJ1-2	CASSPPGALYGYTF	TGTGCCAGCAGCCCGCCGGGGGCCCTCTATGGCTACACCTTC
NA	NA	TRBV4-3	TRBJ2-1	CASSQASRRSYNEQFF	TGCGCCAGCAGCCAAGCATCGAGACGCTCCTACAATGAGCAGTTCTTC
TRBD2	NA	TRBV2	TRBJ2-7	CASFTYGGGGYEQYF	TGTGCCAGCTTTACCTATGGGGGGGGAGGCTACGAGCAGTACTTC
NA	NA	TRBV7-9	TRBJ1-4	CASSPNGLGVEKLFF	TGTGCCAGCAGCCCAAACGGGCTAGGGGTGGAAAAACTGTTTTTT
NA	NA	TRBV29-1	TRBJ1-5	CSARGDGNQPQHF	TGCAGCGCTCGGGGAGACGGCAATCAGCCCCAGCATTTT
NA	NA	TRBV6-5	TRBJ2-1	CASSYGGGGPYNEQFF	TGTGCCAGCAGTTACGGCGGCGGGGGCCCCTACAATGAGCAGTTCTTC
NA	few	TRBV4-1	TRBJ2-5	CASSRTGLVYQETQYF	TGCGCCAGCAGCCGAACTGGACTCGTGTACCAAGAGACCCAGTACTTC
TRBD2	NA	TRBV7-8	TRBJ2-7	CASKKAGGSYEQYF	TGTGCCAGCAAAAAAGCGGGGGGCTCCTACGAGCAGTACTTC
NA	NA	TRBV19	TRBJ2-5	CASSWDNQETQYF	TGTGCCAGTAGTTGGGACAACCAAGAGACCCAGTACTTC
TRBD1	few	TRBV27	TRBJ2-1	CASSSSPDRANEQFF	TGTGCCAGCAGTTCATCTCCGGACAGGGCGAATGAGCAGTTCTTC
NA	once	TRBV18	TRBJ1-1	CASSSQGENTEAFF	TGTGCCAGCTCCTCACAGGGAGAGAACACTGAAGCTTTCTTT
TRBD1	NA	TRBV5-6	TRBJ2-2	CASSPRTGDLTWNTGELFF	TGTGCCAGCAGCCCTAGGACAGGGGATCTGACATGGAACACCGGGGAGCTGTTTTTT
NA	NA	TRBV30	TRBJ1-3	CAWRAYSGNTIYF	TGTGCCTGGCGGGCGTACTCTGGAAACACCATATATTTT